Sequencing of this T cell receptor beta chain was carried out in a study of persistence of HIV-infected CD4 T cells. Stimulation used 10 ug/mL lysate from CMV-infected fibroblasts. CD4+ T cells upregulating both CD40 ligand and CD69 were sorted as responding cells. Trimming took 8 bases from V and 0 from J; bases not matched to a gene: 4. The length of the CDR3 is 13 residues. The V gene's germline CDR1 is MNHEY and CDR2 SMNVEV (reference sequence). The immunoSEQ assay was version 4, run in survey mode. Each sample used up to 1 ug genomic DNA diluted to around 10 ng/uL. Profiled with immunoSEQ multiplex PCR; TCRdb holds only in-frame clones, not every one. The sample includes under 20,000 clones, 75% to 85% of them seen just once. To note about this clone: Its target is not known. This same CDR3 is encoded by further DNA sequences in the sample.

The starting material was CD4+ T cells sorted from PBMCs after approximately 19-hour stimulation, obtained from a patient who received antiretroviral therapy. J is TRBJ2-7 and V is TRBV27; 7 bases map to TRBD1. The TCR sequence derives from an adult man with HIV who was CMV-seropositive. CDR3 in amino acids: CASGTANSYEQYF. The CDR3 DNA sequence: TGTGCCAGCGGGACAGCCAACTCCTACGAGCAGTACTTC.